The present T cell receptor beta chain was sequenced within a study of T cells in Graves' hyperthyroidism and ophthalmopathy. Isolation of PBMCs was performed on around 10 ml fresh peripheral blood. TCR beta CDR3 region amplification was performed from RNA transcripts. The TCR CDR3 first-round RT-PCR relied on the HTBI primer set. TCRdb fed the multiplex PCR reads into MiXCR, producing one record per CDR3 protein. The sample lists around 420,000 distinct CDR3 sequences, less than 20% occurring once. Germline V gene sequence: CDR1 LGHDT, CDR2 YNNKEL (reference sequence). With 4 bases removed from V and 9 bases from J, the gap between germline ends came to 25 bases. This CDR3 region has 17 residues.

The chain links TRBV3-1 to TRBJ2-1; weak D call: TRBD2 (7 bases). This receptor was identified in a woman between 18 and 29 years old with Graves' hyperthyroidism. The material sequenced was blood. CDR3 loop: CASSPPGLRGGFGEQFF. As DNA, the CDR3 is TGTGCCAGCAGCCCACCAGGTTTGAGGGGGGGATTTGGTGAGCAGTTCTTC.